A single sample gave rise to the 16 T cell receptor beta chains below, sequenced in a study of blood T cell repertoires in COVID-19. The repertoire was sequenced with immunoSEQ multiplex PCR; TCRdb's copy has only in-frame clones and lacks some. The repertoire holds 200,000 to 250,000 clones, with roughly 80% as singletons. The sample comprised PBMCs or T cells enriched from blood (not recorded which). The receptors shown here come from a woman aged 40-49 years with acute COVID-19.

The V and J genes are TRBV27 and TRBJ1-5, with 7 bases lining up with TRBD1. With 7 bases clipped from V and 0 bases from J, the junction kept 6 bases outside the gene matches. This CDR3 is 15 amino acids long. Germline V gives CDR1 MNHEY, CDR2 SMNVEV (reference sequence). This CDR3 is CASTMTGSSNQPQHF. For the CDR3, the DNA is TGTGCCAGCACTATGACAGGGAGTAGCAATCAGCCCCAGCATTTT.

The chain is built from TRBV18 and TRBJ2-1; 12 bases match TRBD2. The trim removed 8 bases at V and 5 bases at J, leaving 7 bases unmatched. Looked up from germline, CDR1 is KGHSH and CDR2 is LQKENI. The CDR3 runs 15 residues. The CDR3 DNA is TGTGCCAGCCAAAGGACTAGCGGGACCCACAATGAGCAGTTCTTC. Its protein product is CASQRTSGTHNEQFF. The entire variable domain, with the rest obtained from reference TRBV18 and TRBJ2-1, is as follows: NAGVMQNPRHLVRRRGQEARLRCSPMKGHSHVYWYRQLPEEGLKFMVYLQKENIIDESGMPKERFSAEFPKEGPSILRIQQVVRGDSAAYFCASQRTSGTHNEQFFGPGTRLTVL.

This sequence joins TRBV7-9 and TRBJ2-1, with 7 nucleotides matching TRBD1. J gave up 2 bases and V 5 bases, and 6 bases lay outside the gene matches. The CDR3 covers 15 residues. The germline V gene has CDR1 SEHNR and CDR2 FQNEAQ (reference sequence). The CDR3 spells CASSPPGQTYNEQFF. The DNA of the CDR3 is TGTGCCAGCAGCCCTCCGGGACAGACCTACAATGAGCAGTTCTTC.

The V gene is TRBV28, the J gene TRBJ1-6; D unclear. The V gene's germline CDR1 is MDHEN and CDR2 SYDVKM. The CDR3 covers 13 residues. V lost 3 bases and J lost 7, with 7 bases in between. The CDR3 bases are TGTGCCAGCAGTTTGGGAGTGAATTCACCCCTCCACTTT. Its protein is CASSLGVNSPLHF.

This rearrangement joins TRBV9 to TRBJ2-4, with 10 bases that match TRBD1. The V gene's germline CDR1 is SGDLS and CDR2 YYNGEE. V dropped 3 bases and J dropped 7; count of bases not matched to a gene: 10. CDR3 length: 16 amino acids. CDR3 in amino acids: CASSGGTGVYSNIQYF. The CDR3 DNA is TGTGCCAGCAGCGGCGGGACAGGGGTGTATTCCAACATTCAGTACTTC.

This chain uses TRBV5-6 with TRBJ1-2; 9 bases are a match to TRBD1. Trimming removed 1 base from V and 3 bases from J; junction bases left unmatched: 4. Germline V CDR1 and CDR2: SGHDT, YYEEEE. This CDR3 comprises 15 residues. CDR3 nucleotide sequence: TGTGCCAGCAGCTTGTCGGACAGGGGCCACTATGGCTACACCTTC. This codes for CASSLSDRGHYGYTF.

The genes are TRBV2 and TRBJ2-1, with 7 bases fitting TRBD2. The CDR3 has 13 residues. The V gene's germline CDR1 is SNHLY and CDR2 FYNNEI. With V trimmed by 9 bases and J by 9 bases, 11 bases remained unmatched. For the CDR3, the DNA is TGTGCCAGTTCAGCAAGCGGGAAAGGTGAGCAGTTCTTC. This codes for CASSASGKGEQFF.

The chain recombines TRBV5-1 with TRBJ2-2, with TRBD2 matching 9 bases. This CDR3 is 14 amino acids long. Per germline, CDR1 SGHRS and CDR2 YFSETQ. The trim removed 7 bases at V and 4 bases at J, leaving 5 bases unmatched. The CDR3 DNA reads TGCGCCAGCCGCGGGGGGGACCCCACCGGGGAGCTGTTTTTT. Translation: CASRGGDPTGELFF.

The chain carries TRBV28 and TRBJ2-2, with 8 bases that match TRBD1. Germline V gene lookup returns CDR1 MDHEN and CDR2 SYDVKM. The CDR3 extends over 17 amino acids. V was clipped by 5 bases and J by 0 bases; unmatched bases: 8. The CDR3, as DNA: TGTGCCAGCAGTCTCTGGGCAGGGGGCCCGAACACCGGGGAGCTGTTTTTT. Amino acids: CASSLWAGGPNTGELFF.

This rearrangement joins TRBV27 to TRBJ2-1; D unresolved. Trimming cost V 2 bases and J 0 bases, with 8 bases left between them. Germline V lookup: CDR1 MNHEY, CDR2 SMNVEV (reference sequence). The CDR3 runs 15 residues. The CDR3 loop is CASSLRKSSYNEQFF. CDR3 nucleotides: TGTGCCAGCAGTTTACGAAAGAGCTCCTACAATGAGCAGTTCTTC.

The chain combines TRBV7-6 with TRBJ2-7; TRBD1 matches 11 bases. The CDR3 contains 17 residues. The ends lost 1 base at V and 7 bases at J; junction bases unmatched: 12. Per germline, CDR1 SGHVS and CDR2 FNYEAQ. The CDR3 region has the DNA TGTGCCAGCAGCTTAGGCCGTACAGGACAGGGGGCGCATGAGCAGTACTTC. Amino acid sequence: CASSLGRTGQGAHEQYF.

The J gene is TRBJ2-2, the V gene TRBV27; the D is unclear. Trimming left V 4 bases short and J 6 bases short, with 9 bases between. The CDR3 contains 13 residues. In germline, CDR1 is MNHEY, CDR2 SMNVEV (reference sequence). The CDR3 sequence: CASSSSGSGELFF. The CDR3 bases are TGTGCCAGCAGTTCGTCCGGGTCCGGGGAGCTGTTTTTT.

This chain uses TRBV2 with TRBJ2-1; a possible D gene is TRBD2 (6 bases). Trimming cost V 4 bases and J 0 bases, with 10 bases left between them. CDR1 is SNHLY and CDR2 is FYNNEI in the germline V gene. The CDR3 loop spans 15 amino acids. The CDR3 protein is CASSAEGSSYNEQFF. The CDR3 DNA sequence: TGTGCCAGCAGTGCGGAGGGGAGCTCCTACAATGAGCAGTTCTTC.

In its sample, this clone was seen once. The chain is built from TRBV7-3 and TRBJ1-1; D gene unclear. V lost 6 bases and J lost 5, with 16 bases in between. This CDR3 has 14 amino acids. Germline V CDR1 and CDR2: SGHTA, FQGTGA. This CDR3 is CASRVGAGGTEAFF. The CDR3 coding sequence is TGTGCCAGCAGAGTGGGAGCGGGTGGAACTGAAGCTTTCTTT.

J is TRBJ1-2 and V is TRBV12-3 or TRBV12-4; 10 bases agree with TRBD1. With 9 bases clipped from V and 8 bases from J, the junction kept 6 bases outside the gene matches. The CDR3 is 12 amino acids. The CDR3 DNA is TGTGCCAGGAGACAGGGGGCGCGGGGCTACACCTTC. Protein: CARRQGARGYTF.

CDR3 region: CASSVAGGLTDTQYF. The CDR3 region has the DNA TGTGCCAGCAGCGTAGCGGGGGGGCTTACAGATACGCAGTATTTT. The chain links TRBV9 to TRBJ2-3, with 8 positions matching TRBD2. Per germline, CDR1 SGDLS and CDR2 YYNGEE. CDR3 length equals 15 residues. J gave up 3 bases and V 0 bases, and 3 bases lay outside the gene matches.